Below, 25 T cell receptor beta chains from the same sample are listed, as sequenced in a study of T cell clonality in common variable immunodeficiency (dated by TCRdb to 2015 to 2017). Overall study results and their limits: Reportedly, TCRbeta sequences from CVID had fewer deletions and N-nucleotide insertions, and highly modified clones with 13 or more V deletions were absent from CVID.

No antigen has been assigned to these receptors. The protocol used for the library was the immunoSEQ multiplex PCR assay. This is the immuneACCESS table as TCRdb keeps it, with only in-frame sequences that have V and J called. A part of the clones is gone; compared with another copy, unresolved V genes explain less than half, and the rest is unexplained. In this sample, some 26,000 clones appear, none counted once only. 4% of the sample belongs to the ten largest clones. Sequencing was performed on peripheral blood mononuclear cells. The receptors here all came from a human donor with common variable immunodeficiency.

The table lists this clone with many counts. The read stops 3 residues short of the end of the CDR3; the missing end is completed from the germline J gene. This chain uses TRBV6-1 with TRBJ1-2, with 9 bases aligning to TRBD1. The CDR3 loop spans 14 amino acids. Looked up from germline, CDR1 is MNHNS and CDR2 is SASEGT. Trimming took 2 bases from V and 5 from J; bases not matched to a gene: 3. The DNA read from the CDR3 is TGTGCCAGCAGTGAAAGGGACAGGGTGTATGGC. Amino acid sequence: CASSERDRVYG. From start to end, the CDR3 is CASSERDRVYGYTF.

This clone was observed a few times. The sequence runs out 3 residues before the end of the CDR3; the remainder is reconstructed from the germline J gene. The chain joins TRBV7-8 to TRBJ2-4; 8 bases map to TRBD2. The CDR3 is 13 amino acids. After removal of 5 bases from V and 6 bases from J, the junction contained 3 bases not matched to a gene. Germline CDR1 SGHVS, CDR2 FQNEAQ. CDR3 bases read: TGTGCCAGCAGCCCCGGGGGGGTAAACATT. Protein sequence: CASSPGGVNI. In full, the CDR3 reads CASSPGGVNIQYF. Together with reference TRBV7-8 and TRBJ2-4, the CDR3 gives the full variable domain: GAGVSQSPRYKVAKRGQDVALRCDPISGHVSLFWYQQALGQGPEFLTYFQNEAQLDKSGLPSDRFFAERPEGSVSTLKIQRTQQEDSAVYLCASSPGGVNIQYFGAGTRLSVL.

This clone came up a few times. The CDR3 goes on 3 residues after the read ends, and that part is filled in from the germline J gene. The chain is built from TRBV18 and TRBJ2-7, with TRBD1 matching 9 bases. With 2 bases clipped from V and 4 bases from J, the junction kept 0 bases outside the gene matches. The CDR3 has 13 amino acids. Germline V gene data show CDR1 as KGHSH and CDR2 as LQKENI. CDR3 DNA, as far as it was read: TGTGCCAGCTCACCAGGGACAGGGTACGAG. Its protein is CASSPGTGYE. In full, the CDR3 reads CASSPGTGYEQYF. The full variable domain, with the rest looked up from reference TRBV18 and TRBJ2-7, is NAGVMQNPRHLVRRRGQEARLRCSPMKGHSHVYWYRQLPEEGLKFMVYLQKENIIDESGMPKERFSAEFPKEGPSILRIQQVVRGDSAAYFCASSPGTGYEQYFGPGTRLTVT.

Notes on this clone: The sequenced fragment ends 3 residues before the CDR3 boundary, so the rest is inferred from the germline J gene. The J gene is TRBJ2-1, the V gene TRBV29-1; TRBD2 aligns across 12 bases. Losses at the gene ends were 4 bases for V and 0 bases for J; bases not matched to a gene: 10. CDR3 length: 18 residues. CDR1 SQVTM and CDR2 ANQGSEA come from the germline V gene. This CDR3 reads CSVAGPGGLAGSYNEQFF. The covered CDR3 bases are TGCAGCGTTGCGGGCCCCGGGGGACTAGCGGGCTCCTACAATGAG.

This clone came up many times. The CDR3 goes on 3 residues after the read ends, and that part is filled in from the germline J gene. The rearrangement links TRBV18 to TRBJ2-6, with 8 bases identical to TRBD1. The germline gives CDR1 KGHSH, CDR2 LQKENI. V lost 2 bases, J lost 0 bases, and 6 bases stayed unmatched. This CDR3 region has 18 residues. CDR3 loop: CASSPSTGVLSGANVLTF. Partial CDR3 DNA: TGTGCCAGCTCACCATCGACAGGGGTCCTCTCTGGGGCCAACGTC.

Ten or more counts support this clone. The CDR3 end is not reached by the read, which stops 3 residues before it; the germline J gene fills it in. The gene calls are TRBV7-3 and TRBJ2-1; 10 bases line up with TRBD1. V trimming: 5 bases; J trimming: 6 bases; junction bases outside the gene matches: 10. CDR3 length: 16 amino acids. CDR1 and CDR2 (germline): SGHTA, FQGTGA. Partial CDR3 DNA: TGTGCCAGCAGCCCCGAGTACAGGACAGGGGGCAATGAG. As protein: CASSPEYRTGGNE. The whole CDR3 protein reads CASSPEYRTGGNEQFF.

In its sample, this clone was seen many times. CDR3 DNA (partial): TGTGCCTACACGTCTACAGGGTCCTCCACTGAA. Translated: CAYTSTGSSTE. The whole CDR3 protein reads CAYTSTGSSTEAFF. The chain carries TRBV7-9 and TRBJ1-1; a possible D gene is TRBD1 (6 bases). The read stops 3 residues short of the end of the CDR3; the missing end is completed from the germline J gene. This CDR3 has 14 residues. Germline loops: CDR1 SEHNR, CDR2 FQNEAQ (reference sequence). V was clipped by 11 bases and J by 4 bases, with 20 bases between them.

There are a few counts of this clone. The CDR3 is cut off 3 residues early in the read; its end comes from the germline J gene. J is TRBJ1-4 and V is TRBV7-6; the D gene is possibly TRBD1 (5 bases). The V gene lost 2 bases and the J gene lost 3 bases, with 10 bases spanning the gap. The CDR3 contains 15 residues. Germline-derived CDR1 and CDR2 are SGHVS and FNYEAQ. The CDR3 sequence: CASSLNSGANEKLFF. CDR3 DNA, as far as it was read: TGTGCCAGCAGCTTAAACTCGGGGGCTAATGAAAAA.

With regard to this clone: The read gets to within 3 residues of the CDR3 end, and the germline J gene fills in the rest. The genes are TRBV2 and TRBJ2-2; 7 nucleotides match TRBD2. Looked up from germline, CDR1 is SNHLY and CDR2 is FYNNEI. The J segment lost 0 bases and the V segment lost 8 bases, leaving 3 bases of the junction unmatched. The CDR3 is 14 residues long. The part of the CDR3 DNA that was read is TGTGCCAGCCGCCTAGCGGCGAACACCGGGGAG. Amino acid sequence: CASRLAANTGE. The full CDR3 protein reads CASRLAANTGELFF. The entire variable domain, with the rest obtained from reference TRBV2 and TRBJ2-2, is as follows: EPEVTQTPSHQVTQMGQEVILRCVPISNHLYFYWYRQILGQKVEFLVSFYNNEISEKSEIFDDQFSVERPDGSNFTLKIRSTKLEDSAMYFCASRLAANTGELFFGEGSRLTVL.

This clone has at least ten counts. The read ends 3 residues early relative to the CDR3; the germline J gene fills the gap. The rearrangement uses TRBV7-3 and TRBJ2-1; possibly TRBD2 for D (6 bases). In germline, CDR1 is SGHTA, CDR2 FQGTGA. The CDR3 is 16 amino acids. The ends were cut back, 2 bases at V and 0 bases at J, with 11 bases in the middle. The part of the CDR3 DNA that was read is TGTGCCAGCAGCTTAGGACGGCGGGACTCCTACAATGAG. Translation gives CASSLGRRDSYNE. From start to end, the CDR3 is CASSLGRRDSYNEQFF.

On this clone: With the read ending 3 residues before the CDR3 end, the germline J gene is used to fill in that end. The chain carries TRBV18 and TRBJ2-3, with 8 bases that match TRBD1. Trimming took 3 bases from V and 1 from J; bases not matched to a gene: 9. CDR3 length: 17 amino acids. Germline V gene lookup returns CDR1 KGHSH and CDR2 LQKENI. Incomplete CDR3 DNA: TGTGCCAGCTCACCCTTGGACAGGGCCCTTGGCACAGATACG. Translated: CASSPLDRALGTDT. The full CDR3 protein reads CASSPLDRALGTDTQYF.

Notes on this clone: A clone one base away is much larger, so this may be a read error. The read terminates 3 residues ahead of where the CDR3 ends, so the germline J gene completes it. V usage is TRBV2 and J usage is TRBJ1-6; perhaps TRBD1 as D (5 bases). Germline CDR1 is SNHLY and CDR2 is FYNNEI. The CDR3 runs 14 residues. V dropped 6 bases and J dropped 10 bases, with 16 bases sitting between them. The covered CDR3 bases are TGTGCCAGCAGCCGACAGAGGGAGGAGTCACCC. Protein sequence: CASSRQREESP. The CDR3 as a whole reads CASSRQREESPLHF. Combining the CDR3 with reference TRBV2 and TRBJ1-6 gives the whole variable domain EPEVTQTPSHQVTQMGQEVILRCVPISNHLYFYWYRQILGQKVEFLVSFYNNEISEKSEIFDDQFSVERPDGSNFTLKIRSTKLEDSAMYFCASSRQREESPLHFGNGTRLTVT.

This clone was seen ten or more times. The missing CDR3 end, 3 residues past where the read stops, is filled in from the germline J gene. This sequence joins TRBV20-1 and TRBJ2-1, with 12 bases that match TRBD1. This CDR3 region has 14 residues. Germline V gene data show CDR1 as DFQATT and CDR2 as SNEGSKA (reference sequence). V gave up 4 bases and J gave up 9 bases; unmatched junction bases: 7. The sequenced CDR3 bases are TGCAGTGCTATTGGGGACAGGGGGCGTCTTGAG. This gives the protein CSAIGDRGRLE. The whole CDR3 protein reads CSAIGDRGRLEQFF.

Turning to this clone: The read finishes 3 residues shy of the CDR3 end, and the germline J gene is used to complete it. This chain connects TRBV6-2 or TRBV6-3 to TRBJ1-5; a weak D match, TRBD1 (6 bases). Germline assignment: CDR1 MNHEY and CDR2 SVGEGT. V was cut by 5 bases and J by 4 bases, with 15 bases left in between. The CDR3 totals 15 residues. CDR3 DNA (partial): TGTGCCAGCAGTGCACAACGGACAGTTAATCAGCCC. Translated, it gives CASSAQRTVNQP. The complete CDR3 reads CASSAQRTVNQPQHF.

This clone was recorded a few times. Read sequence stops 3 residues before the CDR3 end, and the germline J gene provides the missing end. The rearrangement uses TRBV11-2 and TRBJ2-7; maybe TRBD1 (5 bases). V was pared by 3 bases and J by 0 bases, with 12 bases between. The germline V gene encodes CDR1 SGHAT and CDR2 FQNNGV. The CDR3 consists of 15 residues. The DNA read from the CDR3 is TGTGCCAGCAGCTTTTCCTTGACAGACTCCTACGAG. The encoded protein is CASSFSLTDSYE. The full CDR3 sequence reads CASSFSLTDSYEQYF.

This clone was seen ten or more times. The read finishes 3 residues shy of the CDR3 end, and the germline J gene is used to complete it. The V call is TRBV7-2, the J call TRBJ2-1, with 7 bases identical to TRBD2. CDR1 SGHTA and CDR2 FQGNSA come from the germline V gene. This CDR3 comprises 15 residues. The V gene end was trimmed by 6 bases and the J gene end by 4 bases; junction bases not matched to a gene: 9. CDR3 DNA (partial): TGTGCCAGCAGTCATCCTAGCGGACTTTACAATGAG. Its protein product is CASSHPSGLYNE. The full CDR3 reads CASSHPSGLYNEQFF.

This clone was recorded many times. The CDR3 goes on 3 residues after the read ends, and that part is filled in from the germline J gene. This sequence joins TRBV5-1 and TRBJ1-3, with D hard to call. Deletions cut 4 bases from V and 0 bases from J, with 17 bases between. CDR1 is SGHRS, CDR2 YFSETQ, per germline. This CDR3 has 17 amino acids. CDR3 bases read: TGCGCCAGCAGCCCTTCTGGGTCGGGGAGCTCTGGAAACACC. Translating gives CASSPSGSGSSGNT. The entire CDR3 protein reads CASSPSGSGSSGNTIYF.

Worth noting for this clone: Coverage ceases 3 residues before the CDR3 finishes, and the germline J gene fills in the end. V and J are TRBV6-4 and TRBJ2-7, with 9 positions matching TRBD1. The CDR3 has 14 residues. From germline, CDR1 is MRHNA and CDR2 SNTAGT. V lost 11 bases to trimming and J lost 4 bases; unmatched junction nucleotides: 12. CDR3 sequence reads: CASQAGTGLYEQYF. CDR3 bases read: TGTGCCTCCCAAGCTGGGACAGGGTTATACGAG.

This clone is medium-sized by share. The CDR3 end is not reached by the read, which stops 3 residues before it; the germline J gene fills it in. This rearrangement joins TRBV18 to TRBJ2-3; TRBD1 is a possible D gene (6 bases). The germline V and J ends were trimmed by 6 bases and 0 bases, with 10 bases remaining between them. The germline CDR1 and CDR2 sequences are KGHSH and LQKENI. The length of the CDR3 is 14 residues. CDR3 DNA, as far as it was read: TGTGCCAGCTCCCACGGACAGAGCACAGATACG. Translated: CASSHGQSTDT. The CDR3 in full is CASSHGQSTDTQYF. The complete variable domain, with remaining parts taken from reference TRBV18 and TRBJ2-3, reads NAGVMQNPRHLVRRRGQEARLRCSPMKGHSHVYWYRQLPEEGLKFMVYLQKENIIDESGMPKERFSAEFPKEGPSILRIQQVVRGDSAAYFCASSHGQSTDTQYFGPGTRLTVL.

This clone was counted between two and nine times. The read comes to an end 3 residues before the CDR3 does, leaving the germline J gene to fill in the end. The chain joins TRBV7-2 to TRBJ1-5; possibly TRBD1 for D (5 bases). Germline loops: CDR1 SGHTA, CDR2 FQGNSA. The CDR3 totals 15 residues. Trimming took 5 bases from V and 4 from J, leaving 15 bases between them. The part of the CDR3 DNA that was read is TGTGCCAGCAGCCATAGGCAGACAGAAAATCAGCCC. This encodes CASSHRQTENQP. The whole CDR3 sequence reads CASSHRQTENQPQHF.

This clone was counted ten times or more. The read falls 3 residues short of the CDR3 end, and the missing part is taken from the germline J gene. J is TRBJ1-2 and V is TRBV5-1; possible D gene TRBD1, 6 bases. In germline, CDR1 is SGHRS, CDR2 YFSETQ. Trimming removed 4 bases from V and 7 bases from J, with 14 bases in between. This CDR3 is 13 amino acids long. CDR3 in amino acids: CASSPGQGTGYTF. Incomplete CDR3 DNA: TGCGCCAGCAGCCCCGGTCAGGGGACTGGC.

This clone was seen only a few times. The read terminates 3 residues before the CDR3 end, so the remaining end is supplied by the germline J gene. The gene calls are TRBV19 and TRBJ2-7; TRBD2 agrees at 9 bases. This CDR3 contains 15 residues. CDR1 and CDR2 (germline): LNHDA, SQIVND (reference sequence). With 6 bases clipped from V and 0 bases from J, the junction kept 6 bases outside the gene matches. The covered CDR3 bases are TGTGCCAGTAGCCCGGTTAGCGGGAGCTCCTACGAG. Protein sequence: CASSPVSGSSYE. The complete CDR3 protein is CASSPVSGSSYEQYF.

This clone showed up many times. Coverage ceases 3 residues before the CDR3 finishes, and the germline J gene fills in the end. This sequence joins TRBV18 and TRBJ2-7, with 7 bases lining up with TRBD1. The junction had 6 bases not matched to a gene; V was cut back by 3 bases and J by 4 bases. Germline lookup yields CDR1 KGHSH and CDR2 LQKENI. There are 14 residues in the CDR3. The chain's CDR3 is CASSPGTVTYEQYF. Incomplete CDR3 DNA: TGTGCCAGCTCACCCGGGACAGTAACATACGAG.

This clone was seen ten or more times. The read gets to within 3 residues of the CDR3 end, and the germline J gene fills in the rest. The V gene is TRBV5-1, the J gene TRBJ2-3; TRBD2 might be the D (5 bases). Germline CDR1 reads SGHRS; CDR2 reads YFSETQ. This CDR3 contains 18 residues. The V and J ends lost 1 base and 3 bases respectively, with 21 bases between them. The CDR3 region is CASSLLPGSVTGTDTQYF. The CDR3 bases that were read are TGCGCCAGCAGCTTGCTCCCTGGTAGCGTCACGGGGACAGATACG.

The CDR3 sequence is CASSIQGLGANVLTF. The CDR3 bases that were read are TGTGCCAGTAGTATACAGGGTCTAGGGGCCAACGTC. This chain uses TRBV19 with TRBJ2-6; possibly TRBD1 for D (5 bases). The DNA ends 3 residues before the CDR3 does, and the rest of the CDR3 is filled in from the germline J gene. Per germline, CDR1 LNHDA and CDR2 SQIVND (reference sequence). Trimming shortened V by 2 bases and J by 4 bases, and 9 bases separated the two germline ends. The CDR3 totals 15 residues. Together with reference TRBV19 and TRBJ2-6, the CDR3 gives the full variable domain: DGGITQSPKYLFRKEGQNVTLSCEQNLNHDAMYWYRQDPGQGLRLIYYSQIVNDFQKGDIAEGYSVSREKKESFPLTVTSAQKNPTAFYLCASSIQGLGANVLTFGAGSRLTVL.